The 25 T cell receptor beta chains below all came from one sample that was sequenced in a study of blood T cell repertoires in COVID-19. The method was immunoSEQ multiplex PCR; TCRdb's version includes in-frame clones alone and lacks a portion of them. The table includes 300,000 to 400,000 clones, over 75% detected once. The sequenced sample consisted of PBMCs or T cells enriched from blood (not recorded which). These receptors were collected from a young woman with acute COVID-19.

The chain's CDR3 is CASTGSRGTEAFF. For the CDR3, the DNA is TGTGCCAGCACCGGAAGTAGGGGCACTGAAGCTTTCTTT. The V and J genes are TRBV6-5 and TRBJ1-1; tentatively, D is TRBD1 (5 bases). The CDR3 is 13 amino acids. Germline CDR1 reads MNHEY; CDR2 reads SVGAGI. Trimming removed 7 bases from V and 4 bases from J, with 13 bases in between.

As concerns this clone: This specimen includes other DNA sequences encoding the same CDR3. The chain couples TRBV6-5 to TRBJ1-4, with 11 bases matching TRBD1. Trimming took 8 bases from V and 5 from J; bases not matched to a gene: 1. The germline gives CDR1 MNHEY, CDR2 SVGAGI. The CDR3 is made up of 13 amino acids. The CDR3 sequence: CASRDRGNEKLFF. CDR3 nucleotide sequence: TGTGCCAGCCGGGACAGGGGGAATGAAAAACTGTTTTTT.

The chain uses TRBV6-5 and TRBJ2-7; 12 nucleotides agree with TRBD2. V trimming: 0 bases; J trimming: 3 bases; junction bases outside the gene matches: 0. The CDR3 has 15 residues. The V gene's germline CDR1 is MNHEY and CDR2 SVGAGI. The CDR3 sequence is CASSYSTSGGYEQYF. CDR3 bases: TGTGCCAGCAGTTACTCGACTAGCGGGGGCTACGAGCAGTACTTC.

V and J are TRBV6-5 and TRBJ2-2; a possible D gene is TRBD2 (6 bases). Germline CDR1 is MNHEY and CDR2 is SVGAGI. The V end lost 6 bases, the J end lost 1 base, and 9 bases lay between the germline ends. The CDR3 has 14 residues. CDR3 nucleotide sequence: TGTGCCAGCAGAAACGGGGGGAACACCGGGGAGCTGTTTTTT. Protein: CASRNGGNTGELFF.

V gene TRBV4-2 combines with J gene TRBJ2-2; D might be TRBD1 (6 bases). The CDR3 consists of 15 residues. Trimming cost V 5 bases and J 2 bases, with 12 bases left between them. Germline lookup yields CDR1 LGHNA and CDR2 YNFKEQ. The CDR3 DNA reads TGTGCCAGCAGCTCATACAGGGTCAACACCGGGGAGCTGTTTTTT. This translates into CASSSYRVNTGELFF.

V usage is TRBV10-3 and J usage is TRBJ1-4; 7 nucleotides match TRBD1. This CDR3 spans 19 amino acids. The germline CDR1 and CDR2 sequences are ENHRY and SYGVKD. Losses at the gene ends were 3 bases for V and 0 bases for J; bases not matched to a gene: 13. The CDR3 region is CAISEIGTASSATNEKLFF. In DNA form, the CDR3 reads TGTGCCATCAGTGAAATCGGGACAGCCTCATCTGCAACTAATGAAAAACTGTTTTTT.

The V and J genes are TRBV27 and TRBJ2-1, with 11 bases that match TRBD1. This CDR3 has 14 residues. With V trimmed by 2 bases and J by 9 bases, 3 bases remained unmatched. The germline V gene has CDR1 MNHEY and CDR2 SMNVEV (reference sequence). The CDR3 nucleotides are TGTGCCAGCAGTTTAGGGACAGGGGGATCTGAGCAGTTCTTC. Amino acids: CASSLGTGGSEQFF.

The CDR3 here is CASNGLAGASYNEQFF. In DNA, the CDR3 is TGTGCCAGCAATGGACTAGCGGGGGCCTCCTACAATGAGCAGTTCTTC. The V call is TRBV7-9, the J call TRBJ2-1, with 13 bases identical to TRBD2. Trimming removed 7 bases from V and 0 bases from J; junction bases left unmatched: 3. Germline V gives CDR1 SEHNR, CDR2 FQNEAQ (reference sequence). The CDR3 contains 16 residues. Looking up the rest from reference TRBV7-9 and TRBJ2-1 gives the full variable domain: DTGVSQNPRHKITKRGQNVTFRCDPISEHNRLYWYRQTLGQGPEFLTYFQNEAQLEKSRLLSDRFSAERPKGSFSTLEIQRTEQGDSAMYLCASNGLAGASYNEQFFGPGTRLTVL.

The genes are TRBV4-1 and TRBJ2-1, with D hard to call. CDR1 is MGHRA, CDR2 YSYEKL, per germline. V was shortened by 0 bases and J by 12 bases, with 12 bases between the two germline ends. The CDR3 covers 13 residues. CDR3 loop: CASSQEGGSLQFF. Here the CDR3 DNA reads TGCGCCAGCAGCCAAGAAGGCGGTAGCTTGCAGTTCTTC.

The chain combines TRBV13 with TRBJ2-7, with TRBD2 as a possible D gene (5 bases). With 2 bases removed from V and 2 bases from J, the gap between germline ends came to 10 bases. Germline CDR1 and CDR2: PRHDT and FYEKMQ (reference sequence). CDR3 length: 14 amino acids. CDR3 region: CASSLTGSAYEQYF. The CDR3 DNA follows: TGTGCCAGCAGCTTAACGGGGTCGGCCTACGAGCAGTACTTC. Full variable domain (rest looked up from reference TRBV13 and TRBJ2-7): AAGVIQSPRHLIKEKRETATLKCYPIPRHDTVYWYQQGPGQDPQFLISFYEKMQSDKGSIPDRFSAQQFSDYHSELNMSSLELGDSALYFCASSLTGSAYEQYFGPGTRLTVT.

The rearrangement joins TRBV9 to TRBJ2-1, with 8 positions matching TRBD2. CDR1 SGDLS and CDR2 YYNGEE come from the germline V gene. With V trimmed by 3 bases and J by 2 bases, 7 bases remained unmatched. There are 16 residues in the CDR3. The CDR3 nucleotides are TGTGCCAGCAGCGCTCTTCCGGGGGGGCCCTACAATGAGCAGTTCTTC. It encodes CASSALPGGPYNEQFF. Together with reference TRBV9 and TRBJ2-1, the CDR3 gives the full variable domain: DSGVTQTPKHLITATGQRVTLRCSPRSGDLSVYWYQQSLDQGLQFLIQYYNGEERAKGNILERFSAQQFPDLHSELNLSSLELGDSALYFCASSALPGGPYNEQFFGPGTRLTVL.

The chain couples TRBV6-5 to TRBJ1-1; D may be TRBD1 (6 bases). Trimming removed 7 bases at V and 5 bases at J, with 11 bases between. The CDR3 sequence is 12 residues long. Per the germline V gene, CDR1 is MNHEY and CDR2 is SVGAGI. The CDR3 sequence: CASMGAYTEAFF. DNA for the CDR3: TGTGCCAGCATGGGGGCGTATACTGAAGCTTTCTTT.

V and J are TRBV7-2 and TRBJ2-3, with TRBD2 matching 13 bases. The V gene end was trimmed by 3 bases and the J gene end by 0 bases; junction bases not matched to a gene: 9. Germline-derived CDR1 and CDR2 are SGHTA and FQGNSA. The length of the CDR3 is 19 residues. DNA of the CDR3: TGTGCCAGCAGCTTTTTCACTAGCGGGGGGGGAGGAAGCACAGATACGCAGTATTTT. It specifies CASSFFTSGGGGSTDTQYF.

This rearrangement joins TRBV5-1 to TRBJ2-7, with D possibly matching TRBD1 (5 bases). The CDR3 covers 17 residues. Germline V gene sequence: CDR1 SGHRS, CDR2 YFSETQ. Trimming removed 7 bases at V and 0 bases at J, with 23 bases between. The CDR3 DNA reads as TGCGCCAGCCGATTGACCCCAGGGTTCGACAGCTCCTACGAGCAGTACTTC. It yields the protein CASRLTPGFDSSYEQYF.

This clone has only a few counts. The J gene is TRBJ1-4, the V gene TRBV7-9; D call uncertain. The CDR3 is made up of 14 amino acids. Deletions cut 9 bases from V and 8 bases from J, with 19 bases between. Germline CDR1 and CDR2: SEHNR and FQNEAQ (reference sequence). The chain's CDR3 is CASGREGLGEKLFF. As DNA, the CDR3 is TGTGCCAGTGGTCGAGAGGGTCTCGGGGAAAAACTGTTTTTT.

The chain links TRBV29-1 to TRBJ2-1; tentatively, D is TRBD1 (5 bases). The CDR3 is 13 residues long. The V and J ends lost 4 bases and 3 bases respectively, with 10 bases between them. The germline V gene encodes CDR1 SQVTM and CDR2 ANQGSEA. CDR3: CSVGAGHYNEQFF. The CDR3 DNA follows: TGCAGCGTTGGGGCAGGACACTACAATGAGCAGTTCTTC.

This clone was seen more than once but under ten times. The genes are TRBV28 and TRBJ1-2; D may be TRBD1 (5 bases). The CDR3 spans 15 residues. V was pared by 8 bases and J by 5 bases, with 21 bases between. The germline V gene has CDR1 MDHEN and CDR2 SYDVKM. The CDR3 protein is CASGRDSRFNYGYTF. The CDR3 coding sequence is TGTGCCAGCGGACGGGACTCCCGCTTCAATTATGGCTACACCTTC.

This chain connects TRBV19 to TRBJ2-7; 7 bases align to TRBD1. This CDR3 has 14 residues. Per the germline V gene, CDR1 is LNHDA and CDR2 is SQIVND (reference sequence). V was clipped by 9 bases and J by 2 bases; unmatched bases: 10. The CDR3 region has the DNA TGTGCCAGCTCAGAGACAGGGACAACCTACGAGCAGTACTTC. It translates to CASSETGTTYEQYF.

This chain joins TRBV9 and TRBJ1-5; D may be TRBD1 (5 bases). V was clipped by 0 bases and J by 2 bases, with 9 bases between them. From germline, CDR1 is SGDLS and CDR2 YYNGEE. The CDR3 is 15 residues long. The CDR3 DNA sequence: TGTGCCAGCAGCGTAGATTCGGGGGGCAATCAGCCCCAGCATTTT. Translation: CASSVDSGGNQPQHF. Complete variable domain (other parts from reference TRBV9 and TRBJ1-5): DSGVTQTPKHLITATGQRVTLRCSPRSGDLSVYWYQQSLDQGLQFLIQYYNGEERAKGNILERFSAQQFPDLHSELNLSSLELGDSALYFCASSVDSGGNQPQHFGDGTRLSIL.

This chain joins TRBV3-1 (or the pseudogene TRBV3-2) and TRBJ2-7, with D possibly matching TRBD1 (6 bases). The CDR3 has 11 amino acids. CDR1 is LGHDT and CDR2 is YNNKEL in the germline V gene (reference sequence). V was shortened by 4 bases and J by 7 bases, with 8 bases between the two germline ends. The DNA for the CDR3 is TGTGCCAGCAGCCTCGGACAGGAGCAGTACTTC. This translates into CASSLGQEQYF.

CDR3 DNA sequence: TGTGCCAGCAGCGGCCGGGAGATCCCTTATGGCTACACCTTC. It is translated as CASSGREIPYGYTF. The V gene is TRBV9, the J gene TRBJ1-2; no reliable D call. CDR1 is SGDLS and CDR2 is YYNGEE in the germline V gene. V lost 3 bases and J 5 bases, leaving 14 bases between the germline ends. CDR3 length equals 14 residues. Drawing the rest from reference TRBV9 and TRBJ1-2, the complete variable domain is DSGVTQTPKHLITATGQRVTLRCSPRSGDLSVYWYQQSLDQGLQFLIQYYNGEERAKGNILERFSAQQFPDLHSELNLSSLELGDSALYFCASSGREIPYGYTFGSGTRLTVV.

The chain recombines TRBV24-1 with TRBJ2-1, with 9 nucleotides matching TRBD2. V lost 3 bases and J lost 3; bases outside the gene matches: 11. Germline V gene data show CDR1 as KGHDR and CDR2 as SFDVKD. This CDR3 spans 18 amino acids. The CDR3 nucleotides read TGTGCCACCAGTGATCCTCGGGGAGCGGGGGGATACTACAATGAGCAGTTCTTC. It translates to CATSDPRGAGGYYNEQFF.

This clone was counted once. The junction does not match germline at one end; this may be a read error. At the DNA level, this CDR3 is encoded by other sequences in the same sample as well. CDR3 in DNA: TGTGCCAGCAGTTCCCCGGGGGGGGGCGGCCAAAACATTCAGTACTTT. It specifies CASSSPGGGGQNIQYF. The J gene is TRBJ2-4, the V gene TRBV28, with 8 bases lining up with TRBD2. Germline CDR1 and CDR2: MDHEN and SYDVKM. The length of the CDR3 is 16 residues.

This chain uses TRBV19 with TRBJ1-2, with TRBD1 matching 7 bases. Losses at the gene ends were 3 bases for V and 6 bases for J; bases not matched to a gene: 7. CDR3 length: 14 amino acids. Per the germline V gene, CDR1 is LNHDA and CDR2 is SQIVND (reference sequence). The CDR3 region has the DNA TGTGCCAGTAGTATGACGGGCACAGGGGATGGCTACACCTTC. Protein sequence: CASSMTGTGDGYTF.

V gene TRBV5-6 combines with J gene TRBJ1-5, with a weak D call TRBD1 (5 bases). Deletions cut 0 bases from V and 7 bases from J, with 8 bases between. This CDR3 is built from 13 residues. Germline V gene sequence: CDR1 SGHDT, CDR2 YYEEEE. CDR3 DNA: TGTGCCAGCAGCTTGGGACGGGGGCAGCCCCAGCATTTT. This gives the protein CASSLGRGQPQHF.